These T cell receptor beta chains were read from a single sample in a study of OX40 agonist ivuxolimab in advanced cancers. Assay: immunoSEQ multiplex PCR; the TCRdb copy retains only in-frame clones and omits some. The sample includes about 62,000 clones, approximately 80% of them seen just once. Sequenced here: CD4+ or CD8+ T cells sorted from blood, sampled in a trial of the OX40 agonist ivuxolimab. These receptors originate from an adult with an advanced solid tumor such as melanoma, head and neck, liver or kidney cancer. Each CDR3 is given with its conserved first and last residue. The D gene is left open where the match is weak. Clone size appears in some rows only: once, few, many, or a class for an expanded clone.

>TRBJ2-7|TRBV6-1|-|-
TGTGCCAGCAGTGGGGGACGCCCAGTCCCCTACGAGCAGTACTTC
CASSGGRPVPYEQYF
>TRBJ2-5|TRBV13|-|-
TGTGCCAGCAGCTTATGGGGAAAGACCCAGTACTTC
CASSLWGKTQYF
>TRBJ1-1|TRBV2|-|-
TGTGCCAGCAATAGGGAGGGCCGGAACACTGAAGCTTTCTTT
CASNREGRNTEAFF
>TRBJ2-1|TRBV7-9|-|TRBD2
TGTGCCAGCAGCCCGGGGGGACCTCTTTTCAATGAGCAGTTCTTC
CASSPGGPLFNEQFF
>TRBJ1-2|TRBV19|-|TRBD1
TGTGCCAGTAGTATAGATCCAAGGACAGGGGGCTACACCTTC
CASSIDPRTGGYTF
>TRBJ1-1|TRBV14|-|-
TGTGCCAGCAGCCAAGGGAGAGACGGAAACTCTGAAGCTTTCTTT
CASSQGRDGNSEAFF
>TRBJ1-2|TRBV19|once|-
TGTGCCAGTAGTATTTTTTTCAGGAGCCAAAGCGTCCAGTATGGCTACACCTTC
CASSIFFRSQSVQYGYTF
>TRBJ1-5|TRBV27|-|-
TGTGCCAGCAGCCCCGAATTTATGGCCAATCAGCCCCAGCATTTT
CASSPEFMANQPQHF
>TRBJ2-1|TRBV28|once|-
TGTGCCAGCAGTTTAGCTCAGGGCGGAAATGAGCAGTTCTTC
CASSLAQGGNEQFF
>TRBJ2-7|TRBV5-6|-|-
TGTGCCAGCAGGCCCGGGACTCCCACCGGAGGGCAGTACTTC
CASRPGTPTGGQYF
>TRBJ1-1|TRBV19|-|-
TGTGCCAGTAGTATAAAGGTGGGGACTGAAGCTTTCTTT
CASSIKVGTEAFF
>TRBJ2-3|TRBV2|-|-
TGTGCCAGCAGTCCAGGGGTTCCTGGCACAGATACGCAGTATTTT
CASSPGVPGTDTQYF
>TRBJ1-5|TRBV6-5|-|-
TGTGCCATCTCGGAGAACAATCAGCCCCAGCATTTT
CAISENNQPQHF
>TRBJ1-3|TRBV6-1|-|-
TGTGCCAGCAGAACAGGAGGAAACACCATATATTTT
CASRTGGNTIYF
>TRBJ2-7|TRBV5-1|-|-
TGCGCCAGCAGCTTGGTCTGGGACACGGGCTCCTACGAGCAGTACTTC
CASSLVWDTGSYEQYF
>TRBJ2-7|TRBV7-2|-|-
TGTGCCAGCAGCCCCGGGGGCGGGGTCGTCACCTACGAGCAGTACTTC
CASSPGGGVVTYEQYF
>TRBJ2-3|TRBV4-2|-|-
TGTGCCAGCAGCCAAGAAGGCGCGGGGGCAACAGATACGCAGTATTTT
CASSQEGAGATDTQYF
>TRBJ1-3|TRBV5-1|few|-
TGCGCCAGCAGCTTGACCCTCGCTGGAAACACCATATATTTT
CASSLTLAGNTIYF
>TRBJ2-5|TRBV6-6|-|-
TGTGCCAGCAGTTCCTCTACTGGAGGTTGGGAGACCCAGTACTTC
CASSSSTGGWETQYF
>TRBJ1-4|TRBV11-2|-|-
TGTGCCAGCAGCTGGGCCCCGATGGGGCGGGAAGAAAAACTGTTTTTT
CASSWAPMGREEKLFF
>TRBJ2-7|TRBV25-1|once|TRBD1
TGTGCCAGCAGTGACTGGACAGGGGAACTGAGCGAGCAGTACTTC
CASSDWTGELSEQYF
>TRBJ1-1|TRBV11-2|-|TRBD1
TGTGCCAGCAGCTCCCCCGGGACAGTGAACACTGAAGCTTTCTTT
CASSSPGTVNTEAFF
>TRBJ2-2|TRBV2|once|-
TGTGCCAGCAGTTGGGAAGGGATAAACACCGGGGAGCTGTTTTTT
CASSWEGINTGELFF
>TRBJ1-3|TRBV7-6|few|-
TGTGCCAGCAGCTCACAGGGTGCTGGAAACACCATATATTTT
CASSSQGAGNTIYF